This TCR beta chain was sequenced during a study of chemoradiotherapy in HPV16-positive cancers. Study-wide results and caveats: Functional assays defining HPV-specific T cells used only a couple of HPV16-positive patients.

V dropped 6 bases and J dropped 2 bases, with 17 bases sitting between them. From germline, CDR1 is SGHDN and CDR2 FVKESK. The CDR3 covers 16 residues. Assay: immunoSEQ multiplex PCR; the TCRdb copy retains only in-frame clones and omits some. Here the sample spans about 13,000 clones, over 75% being singletons. This clone has only one observation. Antigen unknown. Here the sequenced sample was blood, taken from a patient who underwent chemoradiotherapy. This receptor was taken from a human donor with HPV-associated anogenital cancer. V is TRBV14 and J is TRBJ2-1, with D possibly matching TRBD2 (6 bases). Here the CDR3 DNA reads TGTGCCAGCAGTCGGGTCCGGGACTCCGCCTACAATGAGCAGTTCTTC. This translates into CASSRVRDSAYNEQFF.